These T cell receptor beta chains were read from a single sample in a study of shared clonotypes between healthy human individuals. Sequenced by immunoSEQ multiplex PCR; TCRdb stores in-frame clones only, minus some. The sample includes about 800,000 clones, about 96% of them seen just once. Sequencing was done on a sample of naive CD8+ T cells sorted from blood. These TCRs come from a man younger than 45 in good health. Each CDR3 is given with its conserved first and last residue. A D gene is named only where the DNA matches it firmly. Some rows mark clone size as missing; the rest say once, few, many or name a class of expanded clone.

TRBJ2-5 | NA | TRBD2 | TRBV28 | TGTGCGGCCGGGCTAGCGGGAGCCAGGAAGACCCAGTACTTC | CAAGLAGARKTQYF
TRBJ2-7 | NA | NA | TRBV4-1 | TGCGCCAGCAGCCCGACAGCGGACTCCTACGAGCAGTACTTC | CASSPTADSYEQYF
TRBJ2-2 | NA | TRBD1 | TRBV9 | TGTGCCAGCAGCACCCGACAGGGGGGCGCCGGGGAGCTGTTTTTT | CASSTRQGGAGELFF
TRBJ1-1 | NA | NA | TRBV2 | TGTGCCAGCAAGGGCAGGGGTGAAGCTTTCTTT | CASKGRGEAFF
TRBJ2-2 | NA | TRBD1 | TRBV19 | TGTGCCACCAGCTTGGGACAGGGGGCTACCGGGGAGCTGTTTTTT | CATSLGQGATGELFF
TRBJ2-1 | NA | NA | TRBV7-9 | TGTGCCAGCAGCCTCCACCCGAGGGGGGACAATGAGCAGTTCTTC | CASSLHPRGDNEQFF
TRBJ2-7 | NA | TRBD1 | TRBV30 | TGTGCCTGGAGGGACAGGACATCCTACGAGCAGTACTTC | CAWRDRTSYEQYF
TRBJ2-3 | once | NA | TRBV10-1 | TGCGCCAGCAGTGATGCGAAGGGGGCAGATACGCAGTATTTT | CASSDAKGADTQYF
TRBJ2-2 | NA | NA | TRBV5-6 | TGTGCCAGCAGCTCGACAGCGAACACCGGGGAGCTGTTTTTT | CASSSTANTGELFF
TRBJ2-7 | NA | TRBD2 | TRBV7-9 | TGTGCCAGCAGTTCGGGACTAAGCTACGAGCAGTACTTC | CASSSGLSYEQYF
TRBJ2-7 | NA | TRBD1 | TRBV6-5 | TGTGCCAGCAGTTACGATGCAGGGGGCATCTCCTACGAGCAGTACTTC | CASSYDAGGISYEQYF
TRBJ2-1 | NA | NA | TRBV6-4 | TGTGCCAGCAGTGACTCTGGGTGGGGTGAGCAGTTCTTC | CASSDSGWGEQFF
TRBJ2-7 | few | NA | TRBV19 | TGTGCCAGTAGTATCAGTGCCGGCTACGAGCAGTACTTC | CASSISAGYEQYF
TRBJ2-1 | NA | TRBD1 | TRBV2 | TGTGCCAGCAGCACCCGGGACAGAAGAGCCAATGAGCAGTTCTTC | CASSTRDRRANEQFF
TRBJ2-1 | NA | TRBD2 | TRBV7-8 | TGTGCCAGCAGCTGGACTAGCGGGCGACGCTCCTACAATGAGCAGTTCTTC | CASSWTSGRRSYNEQFF
TRBJ2-7 | NA | TRBD1 | TRBV5-4 | TGTGCCAGCAGCCCTTATAACAGGGGAATTAGCTCCTACGAGCAGTACTTC | CASSPYNRGISSYEQYF
TRBJ2-5 | NA | NA | TRBV7-8 | TGTGCCAGCAGCTTGGGGGGACAAGAGACCCAGTACTTC | CASSLGGQETQYF
TRBJ2-1 | NA | TRBD1 | TRBV4-3 | TGCGCCAGCAGCCCCTCGACAGGGGGCTACAATGAGCAGTTCTTC | CASSPSTGGYNEQFF
TRBJ2-1 | NA | NA | TRBV11-2 | TGTGCCAGCAGCTCAGAGCCAGGGTGGAGAAATGAGCAGTTCTTC | CASSSEPGWRNEQFF
TRBJ1-2 | NA | NA | TRBV5-4 | TGTGCCAGCAGCTCCCGACAGGACAACTATGGCTACACCTTC | CASSSRQDNYGYTF
TRBJ2-7 | NA | NA | TRBV11-2 | TGTGCCAGCAGCTTAGGGGGCGGAACCTACGGGCAGTACTTC | CASSLGGGTYGQYF
TRBJ2-5 | NA | TRBD2 | TRBV27 | TGTGCCAGCAGGCGTGGGGGGGGTGAGACCCAGTACTTC | CASRRGGGETQYF
TRBJ2-7 | NA | NA | TRBV7-9 | TGTGCCAGCAGCTTTGGGGGCACCACCTACGAGCAGTACTTC | CASSFGGTTYEQYF
TRBJ1-1 | NA | NA | TRBV7-9 | TGTGCCAGCAGCTTCCGGACAGTTAAAAACACTGAAGCTTTCTTT | CASSFRTVKNTEAFF
TRBJ2-7 | NA | NA | TRBV7-6 | TGTGCCAGCAGTCCACTACGGCGGGTTCAGGAGCAGTACTTC | CASSPLRRVQEQYF
TRBJ2-1 | NA | TRBD2 | TRBV5-4 | TGTGCCAGCAGCTCCCTTGGGGAGGGGCTATACAATGAGCAGTTCTTC | CASSSLGEGLYNEQFF
TRBJ2-3 | NA | NA | TRBV4-1 | TGCGCCAGCACCTACAGGGTGGATACGCAGTATTTT | CASTYRVDTQYF
TRBJ1-1 | NA | TRBD1 | TRBV15 | TGTGCCACCAGCAGAGAACAGACAGGGGGCGTTGGTGAAGCTTTCTTT | CATSREQTGGVGEAFF
TRBJ1-1 | NA | NA | TRBV14 | TGTGCCAGCAGCCAAGAGACAGTCACTGAAGCTTTCTTT | CASSQETVTEAFF
TRBJ2-3 | once | TRBD1 | TRBV5-4 | TGTGCCAGCAGCTTTAGGGAGACAGGGGTCACAGATACGCAGTATTTT | CASSFRETGVTDTQYF
TRBJ2-2 | NA | NA | TRBV7-9 | TGTGCCAGCAGCCTCAGCGGGCCTTGGGACACCGGGGAGCTGTTTTTT | CASSLSGPWDTGELFF
TRBJ1-1 | NA | TRBD1 | TRBV6-5 | TGTGCCAGCTCGGGACAGGGGGCCTGGACTGAAGCTTTCTTT | CASSGQGAWTEAFF
TRBJ2-2 | once | NA | TRBV7-9 | TGTGCCAGCAGCTTACAAGGGTTTGACACCGGGGAGCTGTTTTTT | CASSLQGFDTGELFF
TRBJ2-5 | NA | NA | TRBV27 | TGTGCCAGCAGTCTAAAGGACAGAATTCCCCAGTACTTC | CASSLKDRIPQYF
TRBJ1-1 | NA | TRBD1 | TRBV7-6 | TGTGCCAGCAGCCCAGACAGGGGAGGAACTGAAGCTTTCTTT | CASSPDRGGTEAFF
TRBJ2-7 | NA | NA | TRBV10-2 | TGCGCCAGCAGTGAGGCCAGGTCCGCCTACGAGCAGTACTTC | CASSEARSAYEQYF
TRBJ2-7 | NA | NA | TRBV27 | TGTGCCAGCGGAACGGGGACCTACGAGCAGTACTTC | CASGTGTYEQYF
TRBJ2-5 | NA | TRBD2 | TRBV7-7 | TGTGCCAGCAGCTTACTACCTAGCGGGCTACAGTACTTC | CASSLLPSGLQYF
TRBJ2-7 | NA | NA | TRBV10-3 | TGTGCCATCAGTTCGGAGCGGTCCTACGAGCAGTACTTC | CAISSERSYEQYF
TRBJ2-7 | NA | TRBD2 | TRBV18 | TGTGCCAGCTCACCCCCAGCGGGAGGTCCAACGAACGAGCAGTACTTC | CASSPPAGGPTNEQYF
TRBJ2-3 | NA | TRBD2 | TRBV19 | TGTGCCAGTAGTAGGGAACCGGGACTAGTCACTCCCCAGTATTTT | CASSREPGLVTPQYF
TRBJ2-3 | once | TRBD2 | TRBV4-2 | TGTGCCAGCAGCGCGGTCCTAGCGGGAGCGGAAGATACGCAGTATTTT | CASSAVLAGAEDTQYF
TRBJ2-7 | NA | NA | TRBV7-6 | TGTGCCAGCAGCGAGGACCCTGCTTACGAGCAGTACTTC | CASSEDPAYEQYF
TRBJ2-6 | NA | NA | TRBV7-9 | TGTGCCAGCAGAACATCCTCAAAAAAATCTGGGGCCAACGTCCTGACTTTC | CASRTSSKKSGANVLTF
TRBJ2-5 | NA | TRBD2 | TRBV11-3 | TGTGCCAGCAGCTTAGTGGCGGGAGGGCCAGAGACCCAGTACTTC | CASSLVAGGPETQYF
TRBJ2-7 | NA | NA | TRBV5-1 | TGCGCCAGCAGCTTGGCCCGGGACGGCCAATACGAGCAGTACTTC | CASSLARDGQYEQYF
TRBJ2-1 | NA | NA | TRBV11-2 | TGTGCCAGCAGCTCGGCCAGCAGGCCCAACAATGAGCAGTTCTTC | CASSSASRPNNEQFF
TRBJ2-1 | once | NA | TRBV7-8 | TGTGCCAGCAGCCCACAGGGTTGGGGTTTGGATGTAAGTGAGCAGTTCTTC | CASSPQGWGLDVSEQFF
TRBJ1-1 | NA | NA | TRBV9 | TGTGCCAGCAGCGACGAAGGGGGGATTGGGAACACTGAAGCTTTCTTT | CASSDEGGIGNTEAFF
TRBJ1-1 | once | NA | TRBV4-1 | TGCGCCAGCAGCCCAGGGGTCAACACTGAAGCTTTCTTT | CASSPGVNTEAFF
TRBJ2-5 | NA | NA | TRBV2 | TGTGCCAGCAGTGAAGGTCGGGTCCAAGAGACCCAGTACTTC | CASSEGRVQETQYF
TRBJ2-7 | NA | TRBD1 | TRBV28 | TGTGCCAGCAGAAAGGAGCAGGGGGCCTACGAGCAGTACTTC | CASRKEQGAYEQYF
TRBJ1-2 | once | NA | TRBV20-1 | TGCAGTGGACCCTCCGGGAGCGGCTACACCTTC | CSGPSGSGYTF
TRBJ2-1 | NA | TRBD1 | TRBV6-5 | TGTGCCAGCAGCCCACAGGGGTCCTACAATGAGCAGTTCTTC | CASSPQGSYNEQFF